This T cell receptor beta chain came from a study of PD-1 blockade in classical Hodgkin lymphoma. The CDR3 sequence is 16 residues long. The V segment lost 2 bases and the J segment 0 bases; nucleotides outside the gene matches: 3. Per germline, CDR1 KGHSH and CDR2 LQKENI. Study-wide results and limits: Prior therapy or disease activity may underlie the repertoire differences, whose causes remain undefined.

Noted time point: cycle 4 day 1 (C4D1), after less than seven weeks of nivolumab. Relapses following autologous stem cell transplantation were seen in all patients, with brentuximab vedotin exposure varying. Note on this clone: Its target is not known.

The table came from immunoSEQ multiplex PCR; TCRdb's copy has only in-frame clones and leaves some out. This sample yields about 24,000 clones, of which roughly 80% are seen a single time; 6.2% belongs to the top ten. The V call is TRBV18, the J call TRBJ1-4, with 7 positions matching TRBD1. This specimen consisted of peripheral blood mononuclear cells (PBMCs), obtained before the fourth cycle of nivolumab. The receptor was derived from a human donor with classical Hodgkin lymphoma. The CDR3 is CASSPTQGSTNEKLFF. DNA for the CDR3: TGTGCCAGCTCACCAACACAGGGGTCAACTAATGAAAAACTGTTTTTT.